These 26 T cell receptor beta chains came from one sample sequenced in a study of blood T cell repertoires in COVID-19. Generated by immunoSEQ multiplex PCR, the TCRdb table keeps only in-frame clones and is missing some. The sample includes tens of thousands of clones, approximately 90% of them seen just once. Sequenced material: peripheral blood. These receptors were taken from a woman aged 50 to 60 with active or convalescent COVID-19.

This clone showed up just a few times. The V call is TRBV5-4, the J call TRBJ2-6; TRBD2 agrees at 7 bases. After removal of 4 bases from V and 5 bases from J, the junction contained 6 bases not matched to a gene. The germline V gene has CDR1 SGHNT and CDR2 YYREEE (reference sequence). This CDR3 has 15 amino acids. CDR3 nucleotide sequence: TGTGCCAGCAGCGGCGCGGGGGATAGGGCCAACGTCCTGACTTTC. Its protein is CASSGAGDRANVLTF.

This chain joins TRBV14 and TRBJ2-7; maybe TRBD2 (6 bases). Germline assignment: CDR1 SGHDN and CDR2 FVKESK. V lost 5 bases and J 5 bases, leaving 16 bases between the germline ends. The CDR3 totals 14 residues. The CDR3: CASSELSGVHEQYF. CDR3 DNA: TGTGCCAGCAGCGAACTTTCGGGGGTTCACGAGCAGTACTTC.

This clone was detected once. The genes are TRBV7-2 and TRBJ2-1; TRBD2 is a possible D gene (6 bases). Germline assignment: CDR1 SGHTA and CDR2 FQGNSA. The CDR3 length is 13 residues. Trimming removed 5 bases at V and 12 bases at J, with 17 bases between. This chain's CDR3 is CASSQGGSVGQFF. The CDR3, as DNA: TGTGCCAGCAGCCAAGGAGGGTCCGTCGGGCAGTTCTTC.

The rearrangement links TRBV7-9 to TRBJ2-3, with TRBD2 as a possible D gene (7 bases). This CDR3 is 17 amino acids long. Germline V gives CDR1 SEHNR, CDR2 FQNEAQ (reference sequence). V was cut by 4 bases and J by 1 base, with 18 bases left in between. CDR3 loop: CASSYVGGAMGTDTQYF. CDR3 coding DNA: TGTGCCAGCAGCTACGTTGGGGGGGCAATGGGCACAGATACGCAGTATTTT.

The chain couples TRBV2 to TRBJ2-7; 10 bases are a match to TRBD2. V dropped 4 bases and J dropped 7; count of bases not matched to a gene: 7. The CDR3 covers 14 residues. CDR1 and CDR2 from the germline V gene are SNHLY and FYNNEI. The CDR3 coding sequence is TGTGCCAGCAGTGGGACTAGCGGCTTTTCGGAGCAGTACTTC. Translation: CASSGTSGFSEQYF.

The rearrangement uses TRBV30 and TRBJ1-2; D is possibly TRBD1 (5 bases). This CDR3 spans 15 amino acids. V was trimmed by 1 base and J by 0 bases, leaving 12 bases between them. Per germline, CDR1 GTSNPN and CDR2 SVGIG (reference sequence). This CDR3 reads CAWSAPRRANYGYTF. The CDR3 DNA reads as TGTGCCTGGAGTGCCCCCCGCAGGGCTAACTATGGCTACACCTTC.

The V call is TRBV7-2, the J call TRBJ1-3, with D possibly TRBD1 on 5 matching bases. The CDR3 is 14 residues long. V was cut by 5 bases and J by 3 bases, with 11 bases left in between. Per germline, CDR1 SGHTA and CDR2 FQGNSA. CDR3 residues: CASSLRGGGNTIYF. Written as DNA, the CDR3 is TGTGCCAGCAGCCTGCGCGGGGGTGGAAACACCATATATTTT.

V gene TRBV4-2 combines with J gene TRBJ1-5; D possibly corresponds to TRBD1 (5 bases). The length of the CDR3 is 18 residues. V was shortened by 0 bases and J by 1 base, with 16 bases between the two germline ends. In germline, CDR1 is LGHNA, CDR2 YNFKEQ. Here the CDR3 reads CASSQDPAQGVSNQPQHF. In DNA form, the CDR3 reads TGTGCCAGCAGCCAAGATCCCGCCCAGGGTGTAAGCAATCAGCCCCAGCATTTT.

This chain joins TRBV30 and TRBJ2-5; 14 nucleotides line up with TRBD2. CDR1 is GTSNPN, CDR2 SVGIG, per germline (reference sequence). This CDR3 is built from 18 residues. V shed 0 bases and J 0 bases; nucleotides not matched to a gene: 6. This CDR3 reads CAWSVGTSGGLYQETQYF. DNA for the CDR3: TGTGCCTGGAGTGTAGGGACTAGCGGGGGACTGTACCAAGAGACCCAGTACTTC.

The chain combines TRBV7-2 with TRBJ2-2; D is uncertain. CDR3 length: 14 amino acids. The V end was cut by 5 bases, the J end by 6 bases, with 13 bases between. Germline CDR1 SGHTA, CDR2 FQGNSA. The CDR3 loop reads CASSRLAAAGELFF. The CDR3 DNA follows: TGTGCCAGCAGCCGTCTGGCGGCCGCCGGGGAGCTGTTTTTT.

J is TRBJ1-1 and V is TRBV2; D possibly corresponds to TRBD1 (5 bases). CDR1 is SNHLY, CDR2 FYNNEI, per germline. The V end lost 6 bases, the J end lost 1 base, and 12 bases lay between the germline ends. This CDR3 region has 14 residues. The CDR3 loop is CASSVDRSNTEAFF. For the CDR3, the DNA is TGTGCCAGCAGCGTAGACAGATCGAACACTGAAGCTTTCTTT.

V is TRBV5-1 and J is TRBJ2-3; 14 bases match TRBD2. Unmatched junction bases numbered 6, after V lost 4 bases and J lost 5 bases. The CDR3 is 16 amino acids. Germline V gene lookup returns CDR1 SGHRS and CDR2 YFSETQ. The CDR3 sequence: CASSPRLAGGVDTQYF. The CDR3 DNA sequence: TGCGCCAGCAGCCCGCGACTAGCGGGGGGGGTAGATACGCAGTATTTT.

The chain recombines TRBV29-1 with TRBJ1-2, with 10 bases fitting TRBD1. V trimming: 4 bases; J trimming: 6 bases; junction bases outside the gene matches: 5. The CDR3 spans 13 residues. The germline CDR1 and CDR2 sequences are SQVTM and ANQGSEA. CDR3 protein: CSVVGQGYDGYTF. The CDR3 DNA reads as TGCAGCGTTGTGGGACAGGGGTATGATGGCTACACCTTC. Complete variable domain (other parts from reference TRBV29-1 and TRBJ1-2): SAVISQKPSRDICQRGTSLTIQCQVDSQVTMMFWYRQQPGQSLTLIATANQGSEATYESGFVIDKFPISRPNLTFSTLTVSNMSPEDSSIYLCSVVGQGYDGYTFGSGTRLTVV.

V is TRBV9 and J is TRBJ2-4; no clear D. Per the germline V gene, CDR1 is SGDLS and CDR2 is YYNGEE. V gave up 1 base and J gave up 0 bases, with 5 bases separating them. The CDR3 is made up of 14 amino acids. The CDR3 region is CASSVSVAKNIQYF. CDR3 in DNA: TGTGCCAGCAGCGTATCGGTAGCCAAAAACATTCAGTACTTC.

This clone was detected once. The chain joins TRBV6-5 to TRBJ2-1; D gene ambiguous. Germline CDR1 MNHEY, CDR2 SVGAGI. The CDR3 totals 11 residues. Trimming left V 2 bases short and J 9 bases short, with 5 bases between. CDR3 sequence reads: CASSYISEQFF. CDR3 bases: TGTGCCAGCAGTTACATCAGTGAGCAGTTCTTC.

The count of this clone is one. The chain employs TRBV2 and TRBJ1-5; D may be TRBD1 (6 bases). V was clipped by 6 bases and J by 7 bases, with 10 bases between them. This CDR3 has 12 residues. Per germline, CDR1 SNHLY and CDR2 FYNNEI. CDR3 residues: CASRAGDQPQHF. The CDR3, as DNA: TGTGCCAGCAGGGCAGGGGACCAGCCCCAGCATTTT. The full variable domain, completed using reference TRBV2 and TRBJ1-5, is EPEVTQTPSHQVTQMGQEVILRCVPISNHLYFYWYRQILGQKVEFLVSFYNNEISEKSEIFDDQFSVERPDGSNFTLKIRSTKLEDSAMYFCASRAGDQPQHFGDGTRLSIL.

The genes are TRBV30 and TRBJ2-7; D uncertain. The germline V and J ends were trimmed by 1 base and 5 bases, with 6 bases remaining between them. The CDR3 has 11 amino acids. Per germline, CDR1 GTSNPN and CDR2 SVGIG (reference sequence). The CDR3 coding sequence is TGTGCCTGGAGTGATGGCCACGAGCAGTACTTC. Amino acid sequence: CAWSDGHEQYF.

The chain employs TRBV9 and TRBJ1-3; a possible D gene is TRBD1 (6 bases). CDR3 size: 17 residues. The V gene's germline CDR1 is SGDLS and CDR2 YYNGEE. V gave up 3 bases and J gave up 0 bases, with 16 bases separating them. Written as DNA, the CDR3 is TGTGCCAGCAGCGACGGAACAGGGATCTTCTCTGGAAACACCATATATTTT. This codes for CASSDGTGIFSGNTIYF.

The chain employs TRBV11-2 and TRBJ2-5; TRBD2 matches at 12 bases. The trim removed 1 base at V and 6 bases at J, leaving 9 bases unmatched. Germline V gives CDR1 SGHAT, CDR2 FQNNGV. This CDR3 region has 17 residues. The CDR3 loop reads CASSLGASGGAWKTQYF. The CDR3 nucleotides are TGTGCCAGCAGCTTAGGCGCTAGCGGGGGGGCTTGGAAGACCCAGTACTTC.

The chain is built from TRBV5-4 and TRBJ1-4; TRBD1 is a possible D gene (5 bases). The germline V gene encodes CDR1 SGHNT and CDR2 YYREEE (reference sequence). The CDR3 covers 13 residues. V was clipped by 3 bases and J by 8 bases, with 11 bases between them. The CDR3 sequence is CASSWRGDEKLFF. In nucleotides, the CDR3 is TGTGCCAGCAGCTGGCGGGGGGACGAAAAACTGTTTTTT.

The chain recombines TRBV19 with TRBJ2-1; tentatively, D is TRBD2 (6 bases). Trimming pared 7 bases from V and 3 bases from J, leaving 10 bases between. Per the germline V gene, CDR1 is LNHDA and CDR2 is SQIVND (reference sequence). The CDR3 has 13 amino acids. The CDR3: CASTGDLYNEQFF. The CDR3 nucleotides are TGTGCCAGTACGGGGGACCTCTACAATGAGCAGTTCTTC.

The V gene is TRBV4-2, the J gene TRBJ1-2; D not certain. Trimming took off 1 base at V and 5 bases at J, with 8 bases between the two ends. The germline gives CDR1 LGHNA, CDR2 YNFKEQ. The length of the CDR3 is 13 residues. The DNA of the CDR3 is TGTGCCAGCAGCCAAGGGGCAGAGTATGGCTACACCTTC. It translates to CASSQGAEYGYTF.

The chain links TRBV4-3 to TRBJ1-2; 8 bases match TRBD1. The junction had 5 bases not matched to a gene; V was cut back by 5 bases and J by 0 bases. This CDR3 has 15 amino acids. Germline lookup yields CDR1 LGHNA and CDR2 YSLEER. In DNA form, the CDR3 reads TGCGCCAGCAGCGAAGGGACAGGAGCTAACTATGGCTACACCTTC. Translation gives CASSEGTGANYGYTF.

This sequence joins TRBV19 and TRBJ1-1, with no clear D. Germline-derived CDR1 and CDR2 are LNHDA and SQIVND (reference sequence). CDR3 length: 14 amino acids. V gave up 4 bases and J gave up 1 base, with 10 bases separating them. CDR3 region: CASSNKGANTEAFF. The CDR3 nucleotides read TGTGCCAGTAGTAACAAGGGAGCGAACACTGAAGCTTTCTTT. The full variable domain, rest sourced from reference TRBV19 and TRBJ1-1, is DGGITQSPKYLFRKEGQNVTLSCEQNLNHDAMYWYRQDPGQGLRLIYYSQIVNDFQKGDIAEGYSVSREKKESFPLTVTSAQKNPTAFYLCASSNKGANTEAFFGQGTRLTVV.

V and J are TRBV12-3 or TRBV12-4 and TRBJ1-1; perhaps TRBD1 as D (5 bases). The CDR3 runs to 13 residues. Trimming took 8 bases from V and 0 from J, leaving 10 bases between them. In DNA form, the CDR3 reads TGTGCCAGCCAAGGGGATATGAACACTGAAGCTTTCTTT. Residues: CASQGDMNTEAFF.

The gene calls are TRBV15 and TRBJ1-1; TRBD1 matches 8 bases. The germline V gene has CDR1 LNHNV and CDR2 YYDKDF (reference sequence). The CDR3 has 14 amino acids. V lost 3 bases to trimming and J lost 1 base; unmatched junction nucleotides: 1. DNA of the CDR3: TGTGCCACCAGCAGCGGACAGGGGAACACTGAAGCTTTCTTT. Its translation is CATSSGQGNTEAFF.